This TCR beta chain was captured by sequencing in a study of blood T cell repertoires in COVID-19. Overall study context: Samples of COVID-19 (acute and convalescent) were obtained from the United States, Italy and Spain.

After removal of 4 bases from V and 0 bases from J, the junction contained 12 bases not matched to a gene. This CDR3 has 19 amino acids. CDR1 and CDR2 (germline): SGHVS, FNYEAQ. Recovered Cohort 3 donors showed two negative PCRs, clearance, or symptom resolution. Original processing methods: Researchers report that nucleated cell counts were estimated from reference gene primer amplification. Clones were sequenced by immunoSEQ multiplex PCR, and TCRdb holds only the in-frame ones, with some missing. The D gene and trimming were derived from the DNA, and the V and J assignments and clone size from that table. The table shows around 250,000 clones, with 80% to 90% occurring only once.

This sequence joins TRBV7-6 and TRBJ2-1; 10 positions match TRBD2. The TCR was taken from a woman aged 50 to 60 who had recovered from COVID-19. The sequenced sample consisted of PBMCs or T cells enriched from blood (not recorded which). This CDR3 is CASSSGAGLAKSSYNEQFF. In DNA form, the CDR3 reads TGTGCCAGCAGCTCCGGCGCGGGACTAGCGAAAAGCTCCTACAATGAGCAGTTCTTC.